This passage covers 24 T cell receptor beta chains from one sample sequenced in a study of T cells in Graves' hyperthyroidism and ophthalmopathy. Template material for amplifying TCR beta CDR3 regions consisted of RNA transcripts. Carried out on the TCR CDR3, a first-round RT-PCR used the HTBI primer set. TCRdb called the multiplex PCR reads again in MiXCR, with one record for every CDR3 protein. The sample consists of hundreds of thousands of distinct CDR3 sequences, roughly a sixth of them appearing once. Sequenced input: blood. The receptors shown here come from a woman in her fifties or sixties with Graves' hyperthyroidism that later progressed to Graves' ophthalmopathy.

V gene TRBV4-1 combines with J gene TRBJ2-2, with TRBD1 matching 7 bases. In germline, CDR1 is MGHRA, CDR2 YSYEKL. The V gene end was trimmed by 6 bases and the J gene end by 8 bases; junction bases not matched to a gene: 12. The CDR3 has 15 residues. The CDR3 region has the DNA TGCGCCAGCAGTTACAGAGAGGGGGCGTCAGGGGAGCTGTTTTTT. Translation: CASSYREGASGELFF.

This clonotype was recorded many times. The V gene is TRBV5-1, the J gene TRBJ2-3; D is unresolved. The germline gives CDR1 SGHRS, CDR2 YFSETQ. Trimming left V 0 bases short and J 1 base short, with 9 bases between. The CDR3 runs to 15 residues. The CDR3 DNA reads TGCGCCAGCAGCTTGGTCGGCAGCCGCACAGATACGCAGTATTTT. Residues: CASSLVGSRTDTQYF.

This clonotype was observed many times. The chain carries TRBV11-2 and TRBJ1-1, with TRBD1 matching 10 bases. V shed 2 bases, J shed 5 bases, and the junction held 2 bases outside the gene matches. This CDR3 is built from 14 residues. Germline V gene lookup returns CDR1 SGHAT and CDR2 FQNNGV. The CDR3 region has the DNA TGTGCCAGCAGCTTAAGGACAGGGGGGACTGAAGCTTTCTTT. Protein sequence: CASSLRTGGTEAFF.

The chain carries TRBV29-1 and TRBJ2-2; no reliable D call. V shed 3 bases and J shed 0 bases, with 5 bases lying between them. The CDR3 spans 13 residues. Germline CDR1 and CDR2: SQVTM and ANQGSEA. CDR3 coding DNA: TGCAGCGTTGAGCGACCGAACACCGGGGAGCTGTTTTTT. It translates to CSVERPNTGELFF.

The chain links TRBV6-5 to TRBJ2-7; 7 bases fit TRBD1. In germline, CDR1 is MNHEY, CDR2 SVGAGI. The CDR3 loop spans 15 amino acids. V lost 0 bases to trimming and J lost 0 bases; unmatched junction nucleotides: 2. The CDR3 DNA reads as TGTGCCAGCAGTTACTCGGGACAGAGCTCCTACGAGCAGTACTTC. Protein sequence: CASSYSGQSSYEQYF.

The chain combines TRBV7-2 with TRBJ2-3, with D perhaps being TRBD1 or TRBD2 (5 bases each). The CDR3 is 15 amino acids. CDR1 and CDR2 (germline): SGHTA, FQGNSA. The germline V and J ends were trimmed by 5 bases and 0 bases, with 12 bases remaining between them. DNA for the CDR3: TGTGCCAGCAGCCCACAGTGGGGGAGCACAGATACGCAGTATTTT. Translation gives CASSPQWGSTDTQYF.

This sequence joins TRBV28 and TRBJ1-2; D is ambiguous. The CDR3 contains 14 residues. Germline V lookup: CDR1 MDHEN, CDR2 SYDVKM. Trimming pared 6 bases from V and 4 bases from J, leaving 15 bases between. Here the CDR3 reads CASSPGSIGYGYTF. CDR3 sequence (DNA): TGTGCCAGCAGCCCAGGCAGTATCGGCTATGGCTACACCTTC.

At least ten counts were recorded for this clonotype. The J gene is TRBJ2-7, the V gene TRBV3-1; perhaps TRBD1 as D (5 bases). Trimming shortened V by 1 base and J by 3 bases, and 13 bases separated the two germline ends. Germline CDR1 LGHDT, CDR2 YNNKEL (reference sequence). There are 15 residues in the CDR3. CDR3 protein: CASSQGVGVYYEQYF. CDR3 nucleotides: TGTGCCAGCAGCCAAGGTGTAGGGGTCTACTACGAGCAGTACTTC.

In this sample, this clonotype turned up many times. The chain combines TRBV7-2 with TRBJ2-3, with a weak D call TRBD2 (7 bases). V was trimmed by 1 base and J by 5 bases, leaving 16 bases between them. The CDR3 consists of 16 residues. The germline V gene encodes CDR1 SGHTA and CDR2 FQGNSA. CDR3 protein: CASSLELGGARDTQYF. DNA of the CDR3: TGTGCCAGCAGCTTAGAGTTGGGGGGGGCCCGAGATACGCAGTATTTT.

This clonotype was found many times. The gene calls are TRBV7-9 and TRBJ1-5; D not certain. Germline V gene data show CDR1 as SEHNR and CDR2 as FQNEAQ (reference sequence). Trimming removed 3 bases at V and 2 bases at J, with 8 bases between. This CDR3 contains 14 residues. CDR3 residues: CASSFAGGNQPQHF. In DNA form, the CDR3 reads TGTGCCAGCAGCTTTGCGGGAGGCAATCAGCCCCAGCATTTT.

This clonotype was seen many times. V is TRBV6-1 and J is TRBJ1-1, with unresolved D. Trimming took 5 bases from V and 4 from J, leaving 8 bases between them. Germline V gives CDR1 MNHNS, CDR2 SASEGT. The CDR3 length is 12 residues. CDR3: CASSSTSTEAFF. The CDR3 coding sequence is TGTGCCAGCAGTTCAACGAGCACTGAAGCTTTCTTT.

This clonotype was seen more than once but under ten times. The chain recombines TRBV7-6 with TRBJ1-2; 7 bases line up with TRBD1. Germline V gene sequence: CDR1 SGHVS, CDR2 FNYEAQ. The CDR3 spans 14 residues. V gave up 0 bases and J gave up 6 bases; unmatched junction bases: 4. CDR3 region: CASSLAPGTDGYTF. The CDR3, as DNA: TGTGCCAGCAGCTTAGCCCCCGGGACAGATGGCTACACCTTC.

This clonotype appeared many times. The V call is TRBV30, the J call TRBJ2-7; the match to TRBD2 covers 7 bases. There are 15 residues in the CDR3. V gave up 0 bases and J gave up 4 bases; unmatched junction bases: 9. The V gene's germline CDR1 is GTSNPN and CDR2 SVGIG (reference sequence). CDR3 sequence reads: CAWSVFGGDEYEQYF. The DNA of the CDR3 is TGTGCCTGGAGTGTTTTTGGGGGGGACGAGTACGAGCAGTACTTC.

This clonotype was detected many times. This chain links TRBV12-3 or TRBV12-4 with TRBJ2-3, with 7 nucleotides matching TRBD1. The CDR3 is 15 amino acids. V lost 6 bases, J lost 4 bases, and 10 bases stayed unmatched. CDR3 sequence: CASSPQPQGADTQYF. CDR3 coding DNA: TGTGCCAGCAGCCCTCAGCCGCAGGGGGCAGATACGCAGTATTTT.

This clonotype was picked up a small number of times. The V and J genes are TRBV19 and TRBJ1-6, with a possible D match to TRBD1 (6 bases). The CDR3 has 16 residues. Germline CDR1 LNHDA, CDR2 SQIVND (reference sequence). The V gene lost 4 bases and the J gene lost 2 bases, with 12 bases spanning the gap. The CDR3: CASSTQGGTYNSPLHF. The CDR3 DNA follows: TGTGCCAGTAGTACGCAAGGGGGTACCTATAATTCACCCCTCCACTTT.

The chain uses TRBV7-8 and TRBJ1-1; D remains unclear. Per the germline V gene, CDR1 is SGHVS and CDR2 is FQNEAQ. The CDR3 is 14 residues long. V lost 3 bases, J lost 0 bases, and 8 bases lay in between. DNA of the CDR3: TGTGCCAGCAGCTTGCACCCCATGAACACTGAAGCTTTCTTT. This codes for CASSLHPMNTEAFF. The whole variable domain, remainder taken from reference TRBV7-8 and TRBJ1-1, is GAGVSQSPRYKVAKRGQDVALRCDPISGHVSLFWYQQALGQGPEFLTYFQNEAQLDKSGLPSDRFFAERPEGSVSTLKIQRTQQEDSAVYLCASSLHPMNTEAFFGQGTRLTVV.

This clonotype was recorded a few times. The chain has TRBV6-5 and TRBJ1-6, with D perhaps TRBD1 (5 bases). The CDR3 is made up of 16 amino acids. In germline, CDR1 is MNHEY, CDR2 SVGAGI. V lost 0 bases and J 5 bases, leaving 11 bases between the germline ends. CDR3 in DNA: TGTGCCAGCAGTTACTCGATCAGGGATGATAATTCACCCCTCCACTTT. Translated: CASSYSIRDDNSPLHF.

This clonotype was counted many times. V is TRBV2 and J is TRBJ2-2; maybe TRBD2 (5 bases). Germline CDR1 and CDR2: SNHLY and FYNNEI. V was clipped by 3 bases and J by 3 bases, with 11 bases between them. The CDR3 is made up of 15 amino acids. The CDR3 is CASSELLAHTGELFF. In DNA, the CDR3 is TGTGCCAGCAGTGAGCTTCTAGCCCACACCGGGGAGCTGTTTTTT. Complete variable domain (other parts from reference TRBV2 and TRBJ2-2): EPEVTQTPSHQVTQMGQEVILRCVPISNHLYFYWYRQILGQKVEFLVSFYNNEISEKSEIFDDQFSVERPDGSNFTLKIRSTKLEDSAMYFCASSELLAHTGELFFGEGSRLTVL.

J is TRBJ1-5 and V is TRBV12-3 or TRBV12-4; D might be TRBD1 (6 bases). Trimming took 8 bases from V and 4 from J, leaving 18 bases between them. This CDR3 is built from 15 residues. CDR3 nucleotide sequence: TGTGCCAGCGGCAGGGGAGCGGGGATTAATCAGCCCCAGCATTTT. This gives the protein CASGRGAGINQPQHF.

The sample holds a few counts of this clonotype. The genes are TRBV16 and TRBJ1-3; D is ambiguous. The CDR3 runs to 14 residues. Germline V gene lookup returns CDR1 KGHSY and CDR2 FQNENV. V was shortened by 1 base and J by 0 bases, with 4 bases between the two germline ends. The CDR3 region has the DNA TGTGCCAGCAGCCAATTGAACTCTGGAAACACCATATATTTT. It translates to CASSQLNSGNTIYF.

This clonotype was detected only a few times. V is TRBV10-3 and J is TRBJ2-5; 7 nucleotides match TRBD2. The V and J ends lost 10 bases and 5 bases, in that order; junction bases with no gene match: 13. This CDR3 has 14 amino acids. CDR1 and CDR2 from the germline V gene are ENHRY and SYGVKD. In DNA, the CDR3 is TGTGCCAGCATGACTAGCAATCCCAGGGAGACCCAGTACTTC. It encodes CASMTSNPRETQYF.

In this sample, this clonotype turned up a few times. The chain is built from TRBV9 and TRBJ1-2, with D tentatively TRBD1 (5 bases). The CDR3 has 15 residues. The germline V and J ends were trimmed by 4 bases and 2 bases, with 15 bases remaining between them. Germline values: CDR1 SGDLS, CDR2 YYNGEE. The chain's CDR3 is CASSLAGTKNYGYTF. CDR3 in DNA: TGTGCCAGCAGCTTAGCCGGGACGAAGAACTATGGCTACACCTTC.

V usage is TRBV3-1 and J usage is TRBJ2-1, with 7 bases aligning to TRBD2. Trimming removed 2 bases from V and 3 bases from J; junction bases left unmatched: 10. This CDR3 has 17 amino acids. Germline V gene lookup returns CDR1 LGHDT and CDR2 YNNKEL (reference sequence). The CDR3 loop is CASSQYGGLVLYNEQFF. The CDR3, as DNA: TGTGCCAGCAGCCAATACGGGGGGTTAGTTCTCTACAATGAGCAGTTCTTC.

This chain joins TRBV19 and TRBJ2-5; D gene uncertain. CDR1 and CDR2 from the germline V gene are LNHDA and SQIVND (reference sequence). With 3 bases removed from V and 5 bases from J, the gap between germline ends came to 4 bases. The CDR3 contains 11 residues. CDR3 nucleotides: TGTGCCAGTAGTATCTCCGAGACCCAGTACTTC. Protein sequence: CASSISETQYF.